The rows below give T cell receptor beta chains drawn from one sample of a study of neoadjuvant anti-PD-1 for oral cavity cancer. Sequencing was performed with immunoSEQ multiplex PCR; in TCRdb, only in-frame clones are kept and a portion is missing. The data contain around 31,000 clones, approximately 87% of them singletons. Sequenced material: PBMCs, taken before nivolumab (anti-PD-1) treatment. Every receptor here comes from a person aged 40 to 85 with oral cavity squamous cell carcinoma. CDR3s include the opening cysteine and the closing phenylalanine or tryptophan.

j_call,v_call,cdr3_aa
TRBJ2-7,TRBV9,CASSANPQGTYEQYF
TRBJ2-7,TRBV4-1,CASSLGTGETYEQYF
TRBJ2-7,TRBV25-1,CASSEVGLDEQYF
TRBJ1-2,TRBV6-6,CASSYFLGTGGYGYTF
TRBJ1-1,TRBV7-3,CASSIEPGPNTEAFF
TRBJ2-6,TRBV9,CASSLDSGANVLTF
TRBJ1-4,TRBV7-9,CASSPPLGATNEKLFF
TRBJ1-1,TRBV7-9,CASSSTMDTEAFF
TRBJ1-5,TRBV6-6,CASSPGTPSNQPQHF
TRBJ2-1,TRBV28,CASRTAGGYNEQFF
TRBJ1-6,TRBV19,CASSTPRSRSYNSPLHF
TRBJ1-1,TRBV29-1,CSVFLFQGGLEDTEAFF
TRBJ1-1,TRBV5-6,CASSLGRRGTEAFF
TRBJ2-1,TRBV7-8,CASSSIAGFNAREQFF
TRBJ1-1,TRBV6-1,CASTPGQGRDRKAFF
TRBJ1-3,TRBV1,CTSSQDSTGLTIYF
TRBJ2-2,TRBV5-4,CASSLTGTGVPGELFF
TRBJ2-2,TRBV7-2,CASSLGAPDTGELFF
TRBJ1-1,TRBV28,CASSAPWEAFF
TRBJ2-3,TRBV5-4,CASRRGVHSTDTQYF
TRBJ2-2,TRBV4-3,CASSQEVTGELFF
TRBJ1-2,TRBV5-6,CASSYRDRPLRYTF
TRBJ2-1,TRBV10-3,CAIGVGFNEQFF
TRBJ2-6,TRBV2,CASSESGSGANVLTF
TRBJ1-1,TRBV29-1,CSVGATRTEAFF
TRBJ2-7,TRBV7-3,CASSLNGGAYEQYF
TRBJ2-5,TRBV7-3,CASSRGAAETQYF
TRBJ1-6,TRBV9,CASSVGTAYNSPLHF
TRBJ1-5,TRBV19,CASSTEVARAHQPQHF
TRBJ2-3,TRBV28,CASRTSLGLDTQYF
TRBJ2-7,TRBV6-1,CAGTEGGSPSYEQYF
TRBJ2-1,TRBV7-8,CASSVRLAGWDEQFF
TRBJ2-7,TRBV6-5,CASSYSVAGTPYEQYF
TRBJ1-4,TRBV7-9,CASSLSGEKLFF
TRBJ1-2,TRBV5-1,CASSTGQDLGYTF